This T cell receptor (beta chain) appears in the sequencing data of a study of OX40 agonist ivuxolimab in advanced cancers. Concerning this clone itself: Its specificity is unknown.

Broader study findings: Dosing at 0.1 to 3.0 mg/kg was accompanied by clonal expansion of CD4+ and CD8+ blood T cells by week 6.

Measured with immunoSEQ multiplex PCR; TCRdb has only the in-frame clones, and not every one. The table shows about 79,000 clones, with around 92% occurring only once. Samples were taken at baseline and on day 1 of cycles 4 and 7. The specimen comprised CD4+ or CD8+ T cells sorted from blood, sampled in a trial of the OX40 agonist ivuxolimab. This clonotype was sampled from an adult with an advanced solid tumor such as melanoma, head and neck, liver or kidney cancer.

CDR3 amino acids: CASSLAAGGNTEAFF. In DNA, the CDR3 is TGCGCCAGCAGCTTGGCTGCAGGGGGGAACACTGAAGCTTTCTTT. The chain is built from TRBV5-1 and TRBJ1-1; TRBD1 matches at 7 bases. V lost 0 bases to trimming and J lost 1 base; unmatched junction nucleotides: 3. Germline V gene sequence: CDR1 SGHRS, CDR2 YFSETQ. The CDR3 consists of 15 residues.